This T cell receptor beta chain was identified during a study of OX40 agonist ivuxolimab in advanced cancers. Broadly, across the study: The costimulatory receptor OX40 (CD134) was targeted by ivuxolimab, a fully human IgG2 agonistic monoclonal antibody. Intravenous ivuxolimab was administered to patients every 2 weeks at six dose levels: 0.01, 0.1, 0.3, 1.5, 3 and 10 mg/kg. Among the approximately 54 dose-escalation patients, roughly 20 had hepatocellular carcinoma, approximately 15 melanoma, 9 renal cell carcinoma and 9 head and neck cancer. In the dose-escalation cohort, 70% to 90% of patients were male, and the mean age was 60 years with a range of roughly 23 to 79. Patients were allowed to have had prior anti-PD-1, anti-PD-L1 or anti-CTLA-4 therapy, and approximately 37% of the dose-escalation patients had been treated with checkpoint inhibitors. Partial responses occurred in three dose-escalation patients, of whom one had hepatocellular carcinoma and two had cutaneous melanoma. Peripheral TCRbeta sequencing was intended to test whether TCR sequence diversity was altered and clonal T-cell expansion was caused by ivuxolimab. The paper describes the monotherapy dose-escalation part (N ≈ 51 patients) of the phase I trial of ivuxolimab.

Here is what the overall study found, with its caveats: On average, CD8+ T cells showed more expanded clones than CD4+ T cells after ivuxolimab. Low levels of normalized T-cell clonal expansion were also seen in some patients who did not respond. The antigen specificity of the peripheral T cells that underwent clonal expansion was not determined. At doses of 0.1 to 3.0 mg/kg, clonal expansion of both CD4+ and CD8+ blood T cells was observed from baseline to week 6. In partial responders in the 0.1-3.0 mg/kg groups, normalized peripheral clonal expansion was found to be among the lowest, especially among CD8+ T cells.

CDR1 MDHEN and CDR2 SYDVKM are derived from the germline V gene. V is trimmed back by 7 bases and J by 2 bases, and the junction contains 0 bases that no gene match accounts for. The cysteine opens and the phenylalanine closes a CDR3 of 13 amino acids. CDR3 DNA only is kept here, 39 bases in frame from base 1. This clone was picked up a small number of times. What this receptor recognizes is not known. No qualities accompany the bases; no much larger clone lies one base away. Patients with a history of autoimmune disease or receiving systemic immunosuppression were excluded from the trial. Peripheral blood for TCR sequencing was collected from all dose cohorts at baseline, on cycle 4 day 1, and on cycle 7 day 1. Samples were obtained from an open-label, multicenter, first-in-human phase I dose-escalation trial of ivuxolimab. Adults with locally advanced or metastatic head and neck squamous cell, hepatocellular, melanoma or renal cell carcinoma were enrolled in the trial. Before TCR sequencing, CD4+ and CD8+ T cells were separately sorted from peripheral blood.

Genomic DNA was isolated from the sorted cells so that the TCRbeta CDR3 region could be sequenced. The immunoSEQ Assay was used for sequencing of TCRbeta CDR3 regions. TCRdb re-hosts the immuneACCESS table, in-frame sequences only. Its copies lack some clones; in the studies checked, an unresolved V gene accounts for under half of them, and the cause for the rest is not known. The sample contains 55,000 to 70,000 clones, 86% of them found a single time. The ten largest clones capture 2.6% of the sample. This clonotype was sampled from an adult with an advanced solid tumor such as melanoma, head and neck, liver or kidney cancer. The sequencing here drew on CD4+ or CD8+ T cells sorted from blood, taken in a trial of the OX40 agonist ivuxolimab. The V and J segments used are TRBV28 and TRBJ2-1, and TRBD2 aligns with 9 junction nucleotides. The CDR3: CASKRGAYNEQFF. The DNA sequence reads TGTGCCAGCAAGCGGGGGGCCTACAATGAGCAGTTCTTC.